What follows describes a single TCR beta chain. This CDR3 has 13 amino acids. Trimming removed 2 bases from V and 3 bases from J, with 8 bases in between. The germline gives CDR1 SGHTA, CDR2 FQGTGA. The data stem from a study of blood T cell repertoires in COVID-19. Study-wide background: COVID-19 samples from acute and convalescent phases originated in the United States, Italy and Spain. T cells, B-cell-depleted T cells, or PBMCs supplied cDNA or gDNA.

Per the authors' pipeline: Researchers report that nucleated cell counts were estimated from reference gene primer amplification. The assay was immunoSEQ multiplex PCR, and TCRdb's table has in-frame clones only and misses some. V and J calls and clone size are as listed in that table; D and trimming were resolved from the DNA. The sample contains under 120,000 clones, roughly 80% of which appear only once. This TCR derives from a man in his 70s with active or convalescent COVID-19. The specimen was peripheral blood. The rearrangement joins TRBV7-3 to TRBJ2-7, with D perhaps TRBD1 (6 bases). The CDR3 loop reads CASSLEQGYEQYF. Written as DNA, the CDR3 is TGTGCCAGCAGCTTAGAACAGGGCTACGAGCAGTACTTC.